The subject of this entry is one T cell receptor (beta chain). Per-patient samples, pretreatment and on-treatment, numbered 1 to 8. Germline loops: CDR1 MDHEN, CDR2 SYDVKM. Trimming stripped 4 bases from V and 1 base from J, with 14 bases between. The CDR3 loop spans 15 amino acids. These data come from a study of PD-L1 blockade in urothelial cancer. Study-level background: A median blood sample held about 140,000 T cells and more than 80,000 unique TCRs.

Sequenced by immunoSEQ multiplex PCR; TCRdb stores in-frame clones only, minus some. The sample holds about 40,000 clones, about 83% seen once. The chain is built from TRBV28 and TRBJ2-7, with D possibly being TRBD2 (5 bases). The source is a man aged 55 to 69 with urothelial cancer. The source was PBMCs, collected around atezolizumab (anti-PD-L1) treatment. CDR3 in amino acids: CASSYLASKSYEQYF. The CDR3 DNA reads TGTGCCAGCAGTTACCTAGCCAGTAAATCCTACGAGCAGTACTTC.